This entry features one TCR beta chain sequence. The data belong to a study of T cell changes during pregnancy in multiple sclerosis. Measured with immunoSEQ multiplex PCR; TCRdb has only the in-frame clones, and not every one. The sample carries about 97,000 clones, about nine tenths recorded once. There are 15 residues in the CDR3. The germline CDR1 and CDR2 sequences are SGHRS and YFSETQ. Trimming took 3 bases from V and 5 from J, leaving 17 bases between them. The sample was peripheral blood, taken in the second trimester of pregnancy. The chain is built from TRBV5-1 and TRBJ2-5; D gene uncertain. The sequence came from a female donor in good health, enrolled as a control in a pregnancy study. CDR3 in DNA: TGCGCCAGCAGCTCCTGGTCGGCGGTTTCGGAGACCCAGTACTTC. Residues: CASSSWSAVSETQYF.